One sample yielded the 10 T cell receptor beta chains listed below, sequenced in a study of PD-1 blockade in classical Hodgkin lymphoma (TCRdb year 2020). Libraries were prepared through the immunoSEQ multiplex PCR assay. The table comes from immuneACCESS by way of TCRdb, which keeps in-frame sequences with V and J called. Part of the clones is missing from these tables; in studies checked, under half for an unresolved V gene and the rest for unknown reasons. This sample gives some 30,000 clones in total; 71% of them show up just once. Over 2.5% of the sample goes to the ten largest clones. In the paper's terms, the time point label means: cycle 2 day 1 (C2D1) of nivolumab. Every trial patient had relapsed after autologous stem cell transplantation, and cohorts A, B and C differed in prior brentuximab vedotin exposure. Sequences were derived from peripheral blood mononuclear cells (PBMCs), sampled before the second cycle of nivolumab. The receptors derive from a human donor with classical Hodgkin lymphoma.

The chain recombines TRBV5-5 with TRBJ1-1; D not certain. Deletions cut 2 bases from V and 1 base from J, with 6 bases between. Germline V gene data show CDR1 as SGHKS and CDR2 as YYEKEE (reference sequence). CDR3 length: 13 amino acids. CDR3 nucleotide sequence: TGTGCCAGCAGCTTTTGGGGGAACACTGAAGCTTTCTTT. Amino acid sequence: CASSFWGNTEAFF.

This chain connects TRBV4-1 to TRBJ2-1, with D tentatively TRBD2 (6 bases). There are 13 residues in the CDR3. Germline V gene sequence: CDR1 MGHRA, CDR2 YSYEKL. Trimming took 4 bases from V and 8 from J, leaving 12 bases between them. In DNA form, the CDR3 reads TGCGCCAGCAGCCTCCCTTGGGGGGATGAGCAGTTCTTC. Amino acid sequence: CASSLPWGDEQFF.

The V gene is TRBV5-4, the J gene TRBJ2-3; 8 nucleotides line up with TRBD1. With V trimmed by 5 bases and J by 6 bases, 11 bases remained unmatched. The germline V gene encodes CDR1 SGHNT and CDR2 YYREEE (reference sequence). This CDR3 has 15 residues. CDR3 sequence: CASSSWAAGGDTQYF. DNA of the CDR3: TGTGCCAGCAGTTCCTGGGCGGCAGGGGGCGATACGCAGTATTTT.

The chain links TRBV4-1 to TRBJ1-4, with D perhaps matching TRBD1 (5 bases). CDR3 length: 17 amino acids. The V gene lost 1 base and the J gene lost 8 bases, with 20 bases spanning the gap. The germline V gene has CDR1 MGHRA and CDR2 YSYEKL. This CDR3 is CASSQGRLGGREEKLFF. For the CDR3, the DNA is TGCGCCAGCAGCCAAGGGCGTCTGGGCGGCAGGGAAGAAAAACTGTTTTTT.

The chain employs TRBV6-1 and TRBJ1-1, with D perhaps matching TRBD1 (5 bases). Deletions cut 11 bases from V and 6 bases from J, with 16 bases between. The CDR3 consists of 12 residues. The germline gives CDR1 MNHNS, CDR2 SASEGT. Written as DNA, the CDR3 is TGTGCCGTTCGCGGCCGGGGCCCTGAAGCTTTCTTT. Its translation: CAVRGRGPEAFF.

The chain recombines TRBV29-1 with TRBJ1-3, with unresolved D. Trimming removed 5 bases from V and 3 bases from J, with 17 bases in between. The CDR3 runs to 15 residues. Germline CDR1 is SQVTM and CDR2 is ANQGSEA. CDR3 loop: CSVSSATGLGNTIYF. The CDR3 DNA follows: TGCAGCGTTTCGTCCGCGACTGGGCTTGGAAACACCATATATTTT.

V gene TRBV19 combines with J gene TRBJ1-4; 8 nucleotides line up with TRBD1. With 11 bases clipped from V and 6 bases from J, the junction kept 14 bases outside the gene matches. Germline V gives CDR1 LNHDA, CDR2 SQIVND (reference sequence). CDR3 length: 15 residues. The CDR3 nucleotides read TGTGCCTCTGAGGCGGCAGGGGGCTCGGATGAAAAACTGTTTTTT. The encoded protein is CASEAAGGSDEKLFF.

This rearrangement joins TRBV7-8 to TRBJ1-3; 7 nucleotides match TRBD1. The V gene's germline CDR1 is SGHVS and CDR2 FQNEAQ. V was pared by 3 bases and J by 2 bases, with 7 bases of the junction left unmatched. The CDR3 runs 16 residues. In DNA, the CDR3 is TGTGCCAGCAGCTTCGTTGACAGGGAGGCTGGAAACACCATATATTTT. This encodes CASSFVDREAGNTIYF.

In the case of this clone: Germline and junction disagree at one end, which may indicate a read error. V is TRBV7-2 and J is TRBJ1-1, with 7 positions matching TRBD1. The CDR3 consists of 16 residues. Germline CDR1 SGHTA, CDR2 FQGNSA. The CDR3 region is CASRLGYRQGNTEAFF. DNA of the CDR3: TGTGCCAGCAGATTAGGGTACCGACAGGGGAACACTGAAGCTTTCTTT.

This rearrangement joins TRBV5-4 to TRBJ2-5; D is perhaps TRBD2 (5 bases). Germline V gene data show CDR1 as SGHNT and CDR2 as YYREEE (reference sequence). This CDR3 contains 13 residues. Between the trimmed V and J ends, which lost 1 base and 5 bases, there was a span of 9 bases. The CDR3 DNA is TGTGCCAGCAGCTTGTCCCTAGCTGAGACCCAGTACTTC. Protein product: CASSLSLAETQYF.